Below, 13 T cell receptor beta chains from the same sample are listed, as sequenced in a study of cytomegalovirus exposure and HLA in healthy donors (dated by TCRdb to about 2017). Library preparation employed the immunoSEQ multiplex PCR assay. TCRdb obtained this table from immuneACCESS and retained in-frame rearrangements with V and J assigned. These tables miss some clones; where compared with another copy, unresolved V genes account for less than half of the shortfall, and the remainder is unexplained. This sample holds some 140,000 clones; around four fifths were observed only once. The ten largest clones take up about 27% of the sample. Sequences were obtained from PBMCs. All receptors come from a man aged 25 to 40 in good health and CMV-seropositive.

This clone has only one observation. The chain carries TRBV4-2 and TRBJ1-2; weak D call: TRBD1 (6 bases). CDR1 is LGHNA and CDR2 is YNFKEQ in the germline V gene. V dropped 0 bases and J dropped 2 bases, with 10 bases sitting between them. CDR3 length: 15 residues. CDR3 protein: CASSQEAGANYGYTF. DNA for the CDR3: TGTGCCAGCAGCCAAGAAGCAGGGGCCAACTATGGCTACACCTTC.

The rearrangement uses TRBV15 and TRBJ2-7, with a possible D match to TRBD1 (6 bases). There are 13 residues in the CDR3. CDR1 LNHNV and CDR2 YYDKDF come from the germline V gene (reference sequence). V lost 4 bases to trimming and J lost 2 bases, with 9 bases between them. In DNA, the CDR3 is TGTGCCACCAGCACCCGACAGGCCTACGAGCAGTACTTC. Amino acid sequence: CATSTRQAYEQYF.

The V call is TRBV5-6, the J call TRBJ1-1, with TRBD1 as a possible D gene (6 bases). The ends were cut back, 0 bases at V and 0 bases at J, with 6 bases in the middle. In germline, CDR1 is SGHDT, CDR2 YYEEEE. The CDR3 sequence is 14 residues long. As DNA, the CDR3 is TGTGCCAGCAGCTTGGGGACAGTGAACACTGAAGCTTTCTTT. This encodes CASSLGTVNTEAFF.

This clone was detected only once. J is TRBJ1-1 and V is TRBV30, with D possibly TRBD1 on 5 matching bases. CDR3 length: 14 residues. CDR1 GTSNPN and CDR2 SVGIG come from the germline V gene (reference sequence). The ends were cut back, 3 bases at V and 1 base at J, with 12 bases in the middle. The CDR3 DNA reads TGTGCCTGGAGCAACGGACACCCGAACACTGAAGCTTTCTTT. Its protein product is CAWSNGHPNTEAFF.

This clone was seen a few times. The chain combines TRBV6-1 with TRBJ2-3; D might be TRBD2 (6 bases). CDR3 length: 14 residues. CDR1 and CDR2 (germline): MNHNS, SASEGT. Trimming took off 2 bases at V and 2 bases at J, with 8 bases between the two ends. For the CDR3, the DNA is TGTGCCAGCAGTGAATGGGACTCCACAGATACGCAGTATTTT. This translates into CASSEWDSTDTQYF.

This clone has only one observation. This sequence joins TRBV6-5 and TRBJ1-4; tentatively, D is TRBD1 (6 bases). CDR3 length: 14 amino acids. V gave up 6 bases and J gave up 8 bases, with 16 bases separating them. CDR1 is MNHEY, CDR2 SVGAGI, per germline. CDR3 sequence: CASRRQGHIEKLFF. DNA of the CDR3: TGTGCCAGCAGGCGTCAGGGACACATCGAAAAACTGTTTTTT.

Here the CDR3 reads CATSRSVAGGLYEQYF. The CDR3 region has the DNA TGTGCCACCAGCAGATCCGTAGCGGGAGGTCTTTACGAGCAGTACTTC. The rearrangement joins TRBV15 to TRBJ2-7, with 10 bases that match TRBD2. This CDR3 is 16 amino acids long. V was pared by 2 bases and J by 4 bases, with 8 bases of the junction left unmatched. CDR1 is LNHNV, CDR2 YYDKDF, per germline (reference sequence).

About this clone itself: The same CDR3 arises from other DNA sequences in this sample as well. This chain links TRBV6-4 with TRBJ1-1; the match to TRBD1 covers 8 bases. V lost 4 bases to trimming and J lost 4 bases; unmatched junction nucleotides: 2. Germline-derived CDR1 and CDR2 are MRHNA and SNTAGT. The CDR3 is 13 residues long. CDR3 sequence: CASSATGGTEAFF. CDR3 DNA sequence: TGTGCCAGCAGTGCCACAGGGGGCACTGAAGCTTTCTTT.

The chain has TRBV11-3 and TRBJ2-3; 7 nucleotides agree with TRBD2. The J segment lost 1 base and the V segment lost 5 bases, leaving 12 bases of the junction unmatched. The germline CDR1 and CDR2 sequences are SGHNT and YENEEA. The CDR3 runs to 17 residues. The CDR3 bases are TGTGCCAGCAGCGTGGGACTAAAAAAGTCCGGCACAGATACGCAGTATTTT. It codes for CASSVGLKKSGTDTQYF.

The chain links TRBV2 to TRBJ2-3, with 9 bases aligning to TRBD2. Germline CDR1 reads SNHLY; CDR2 reads FYNNEI. This CDR3 has 14 amino acids. V was pared by 8 bases and J by 1 base, with 4 bases of the junction left unmatched. The CDR3 sequence is CASSREGGTDTQYF. The CDR3 DNA is TGTGCCAGCTCGCGGGAGGGGGGCACAGATACGCAGTATTTT. The full variable domain, completed using reference TRBV2 and TRBJ2-3, is EPEVTQTPSHQVTQMGQEVILRCVPISNHLYFYWYRQILGQKVEFLVSFYNNEISEKSEIFDDQFSVERPDGSNFTLKIRSTKLEDSAMYFCASSREGGTDTQYFGPGTRLTVL.

The CDR3: CASSQDLAGEADTQYF. CDR3 DNA sequence: TGTGCCAGCAGCCAAGATCTGGCGGGGGAAGCAGATACGCAGTATTTT. J is TRBJ2-3 and V is TRBV4-2, with 7 bases lining up with TRBD2. The CDR3 runs 16 residues. J lost 4 bases, V lost 0 bases, and 7 bases had no gene match. Germline V gives CDR1 LGHNA, CDR2 YNFKEQ.

J is TRBJ2-1 and V is TRBV6-1; 9 bases are a match to TRBD2. This CDR3 spans 15 amino acids. Germline V gene lookup returns CDR1 MNHNS and CDR2 SASEGT. J was trimmed by 5 bases and V by 4 bases; bases with no gene match: 6. CDR3 bases: TGTGCCAGCAGTGGGCTAGCGGGGACCCACAATGAGCAGTTCTTC. Translated, it gives CASSGLAGTHNEQFF.

The genes are TRBV10-3 and TRBJ2-7; 7 nucleotides align to TRBD2. The CDR3 runs to 14 residues. Trimming removed 10 bases from V and 2 bases from J; junction bases left unmatched: 11. Germline loops: CDR1 ENHRY, CDR2 SYGVKD. The CDR3 DNA reads as TGTGCCACGAACCGGGCGGGGGAGACCTACGAGCAGTACTTC. Translation: CATNRAGETYEQYF.